Listed below are T cell receptor beta chains from one sample, sequenced in a study of blood T cell repertoires in COVID-19. Sequenced by immunoSEQ multiplex PCR; TCRdb stores in-frame clones only, minus some. Counted here are about 110,000 clones, approximately 82% occurring once; the ten biggest clones make up 6.5% to 10%. Material: peripheral blood. These receptors all stem from a woman aged 80 or older with active or convalescent COVID-19. The CDR3 runs from the conserved cysteine through the conserved F or W. D genes are given only for firm matches. Size values are once, few and many counts, or a class for expanded clones, and some rows have none.

TRBV7-2	TRBJ2-1	few	NA	13	TGTGCCAGCAGCCCCAGACTAGTCGGGGAGCAGTTCTTC	CASSPRLVGEQFF
TRBV5-1	TRBJ2-7	NA	TRBD1	12	TGCGCCAGCAGCGCTGACAGGGGCGAGCAGTACTTC	CASSADRGEQYF
TRBV10-3	TRBJ2-4	NA	TRBD1	14	TGTGCCATCAGTGAGGGGGACAGGGTAAGGATTCAGTACTTC	CAISEGDRVRIQYF
TRBV6-2/TRBV6-3	TRBJ2-1	NA	TRBD2	19	TGTGCCAGCAGTTACGCCCGTCGAACAGGACTAGCGGGCTACAATGAGCAGTTCTTC	CASSYARRTGLAGYNEQFF
TRBV5-1	TRBJ2-7	NA	TRBD1	14	TGCGCCAGCAGCTTGGCACAGGGGAGAGGCGAGCAGTACTTC	CASSLAQGRGEQYF
TRBV5-1	TRBJ2-1	NA	NA	15	TGCGCCAGCAGCTTGTTAAGGGAGGACTACAATGAGCAGTTCTTC	CASSLLREDYNEQFF
TRBV6-6	TRBJ1-1	NA	NA	12	TGTGCCAGCAGTTATCATCCCACTGAAGCTTTCTTT	CASSYHPTEAFF
TRBV27	TRBJ2-1	NA	TRBD2	13	TGTGCCAGCAGTCCCCCTAGCGGGAGGGGCCCGTTCTTC	CASSPPSGRGPFF
TRBV5-1	TRBJ2-1	NA	NA	15	TGCGCCAGCAGCTTATCCGGGAACTCCTACAATGAGCAGTTCTTC	CASSLSGNSYNEQFF
TRBV6-5	TRBJ2-7	NA	NA	14	TGTGCCAGCAGTCAGGGTAGGTTGGCCCACGAGCAGTACTTC	CASSQGRLAHEQYF
TRBV7-2	TRBJ1-3	NA	TRBD1	15	TGTGCCAGCAGCACCCAGACAGGGCGGGGAAACACCATATATTTT	CASSTQTGRGNTIYF
TRBV7-2	TRBJ2-5	few	TRBD2	16	TGTGCCAGCAGACCTGGAGGGACTAGCGCCCAGGGGACCCAGTACTTC	CASRPGGTSAQGTQYF
TRBV14	TRBJ2-5	NA	NA	13	TGTGCCAGCAGCCGACTAGGTCTAGAGACCCAGTACTTC	CASSRLGLETQYF
TRBV19	TRBJ1-2	NA	NA	17	TGTGCCAGTAGTATAGATCCTACAGGGATTCAAGGATATGGCTACACCTTC	CASSIDPTGIQGYGYTF
TRBV5-1	TRBJ2-5	NA	NA	12	TGCGCCAGCAGGGCGGGTGCAGAGACCCAGTACTTC	CASRAGAETQYF
TRBV3-1/TRBV3-2	TRBJ2-7	NA	TRBD2	17	TGTGCCAGCAGCCAAGAACTAGCGGGAGGCGGGGCGTACGAGCAGTACTTC	CASSQELAGGGAYEQYF
TRBV4-1	TRBJ2-1	NA	NA	15	TGCGCCAGCAGCCAAGCGGGAGTGGCGGTAAATGAGCAGTTCTTC	CASSQAGVAVNEQFF
TRBV19	TRBJ1-1	NA	NA	15	TGTGCCAAAGAAAACAGGGCCCCCATGAACACTGAAGCTTTCTTT	CAKENRAPMNTEAFF
TRBV10-3	TRBJ2-3	NA	NA	15	TGTGCCATCAGTGAGTCGGGCGTATGGATAGATACGCAGTATTTT	CAISESGVWIDTQYF
TRBV24-1	TRBJ2-1	NA	TRBD2	17	TGTGCCACCAGTGATTACCCGAGGAGCGGGAGGCGCGGGGAGCAGTTCTTC	CATSDYPRSGRRGEQFF
TRBV9	TRBJ2-1	NA	NA	13	TGTGCCAGCAGCCGTCAGACCTACAATGAGCAGTTCTTC	CASSRQTYNEQFF
TRBV16	TRBJ1-2	NA	NA	17	TGTGCCAGCAGCCAATTCGTCGTTCTGGGAGGGAGGTGGAGCTACACCTTC	CASSQFVVLGGRWSYTF
TRBV7-9	TRBJ2-2	NA	NA	12	TGTGCCAGCAGCTTACCGACCGGGGAGCTGTTTTTT	CASSLPTGELFF
TRBV10-1	TRBJ2-3	NA	TRBD2	17	TGCGCCAGCAGTGACATTGGATCTAGCGGGAGGCCAGATACGCAGTATTTT	CASSDIGSSGRPDTQYF
TRBV10-3	TRBJ2-3	NA	NA	13	TGTGCCATCAGTGACGGTGCCACAGATACGCAGTATTTT	CAISDGATDTQYF
TRBV27	TRBJ2-7	few	NA	14	TGTGCCAGCAGTTTATGGACTGACGTACGAGAGCAGTACTTC	CASSLWTDVREQYF
TRBV6-5	TRBJ2-5	NA	NA	14	TGTGCCAGCAGGGGTACAGGGTTTTGGGAGACCCAGTACTTC	CASRGTGFWETQYF
TRBV7-9	TRBJ1-1	NA	TRBD1	13	TGTGCCAGCAGTCAACAGGGGAGCACTGAAGCTTTCTTT	CASSQQGSTEAFF
TRBV11-2	TRBJ2-2	NA	TRBD2	15	TGTGCCAGCAGCTTAAGGACTAGCGACACCGGGGAGCTGTTTTTT	CASSLRTSDTGELFF
TRBV7-8	TRBJ1-1	NA	NA	11	TGTGCCAGCAGCCCAAGTTTCGAGGCTTTCTTT	CASSPSFEAFF
TRBV27	TRBJ2-7	NA	NA	15	TGTGCCAGCCGTCACTCTCACAGTGGCTCCTACGAGCAGTACTTC	CASRHSHSGSYEQYF
TRBV7-9	TRBJ2-3	NA	TRBD1	14	TGTGCCAGCTACCGACAGGGGAGAGCAGATACGCAGTATTTT	CASYRQGRADTQYF
TRBV28	TRBJ2-3	once	TRBD2	15	TGTGCCAGCAGTTTTGAGGGGACTAGCGGGAGTTCGCAGTATTTT	CASSFEGTSGSSQYF
TRBV10-3	TRBJ2-1	NA	TRBD2	15	TGTGCCATCAGTGAGTGGCGGGAGGGCAGGGTTGAGCAGTTCTTC	CAISEWREGRVEQFF
TRBV12-3/TRBV12-4	TRBJ2-3	NA	NA	11	TGTGCCAGCAGGACTGAGGATACGCAGTATTTT	CASRTEDTQYF
TRBV19	TRBJ2-5	NA	NA	14	TGTGCCAGTAGTATACAGGGGCCCCAAGAGACCCAGTACTTC	CASSIQGPQETQYF
TRBV5-1	TRBJ2-7	NA	NA	13	TGCGCCAGCAGTTCAGACAGCTCCTACGAGCAGTACTTC	CASSSDSSYEQYF
TRBV6-2/TRBV6-3	TRBJ2-1	NA	TRBD2	16	TGTGCCAGCAGTTACGAGGCTAGCGGTGCCTACAATGAGCAGTTCTTC	CASSYEASGAYNEQFF
TRBV27	TRBJ2-1	NA	TRBD2	15	TGTGCCAGCAGCCCCCCGGGGGGTTTGGGCAATGAGCAGTTCTTC	CASSPPGGLGNEQFF
TRBV12-2	TRBJ2-5	NA	NA	15	TGTGCAAGTCGCTTAGCCGGAGGGTGGCGAGGGACCCAGTACTTC	CASRLAGGWRGTQYF
TRBV5-1	TRBJ2-3	once	NA	14	TGCGCCAGCAGCTTGTCAACGAGGTCAGATACGCAGTATTTT	CASSLSTRSDTQYF
TRBV2	TRBJ2-7	NA	NA	14	TGTGCCAGCAGTGAAGCTCCCCTCGCCTACGAGCAGTACTTC	CASSEAPLAYEQYF
TRBV11-2	TRBJ2-3	NA	NA	16	TGTGCCAGCAGCTTAGATCCAGGGAAGGGCACAGATACGCAGTATTTT	CASSLDPGKGTDTQYF
TRBV2	TRBJ2-5	NA	TRBD2	12	TGTGCCAGCGTTCTAGCGGGAGAGACCCAGTACTTC	CASVLAGETQYF
TRBV5-1	TRBJ2-7	NA	TRBD1	15	TGCGCCAGCAGCTTGGAGGGACAGGGGGCTGTCGAGCAGTACTTC	CASSLEGQGAVEQYF
TRBV7-2	TRBJ2-1	once	TRBD1	18	TGTGCCAGCAGCTTAGTGGGGAGGGGGACAGGGAGATACAATGAGCAGTTCTTC	CASSLVGRGTGRYNEQFF
TRBV13	TRBJ2-5	NA	NA	13	TGTGCCAGCAGCTTACTAAGGGGTGAGACCCAGTACTTC	CASSLLRGETQYF
TRBV30	TRBJ2-7	NA	TRBD1	14	TGTGCCTGGAGTGTAGCAGGGGGAGTCTACGAGCAGTACTTC	CAWSVAGGVYEQYF
TRBV15	TRBJ2-3	NA	NA	14	TGTGCCACCAGCAGAGATCCAGGAACAGATACGCAGTATTTT	CATSRDPGTDTQYF
TRBV5-1	TRBJ1-5	NA	NA	15	TGCGCCAGCAGCTTGATGACAGGTGACAATCAGCCCCAGCATTTT	CASSLMTGDNQPQHF